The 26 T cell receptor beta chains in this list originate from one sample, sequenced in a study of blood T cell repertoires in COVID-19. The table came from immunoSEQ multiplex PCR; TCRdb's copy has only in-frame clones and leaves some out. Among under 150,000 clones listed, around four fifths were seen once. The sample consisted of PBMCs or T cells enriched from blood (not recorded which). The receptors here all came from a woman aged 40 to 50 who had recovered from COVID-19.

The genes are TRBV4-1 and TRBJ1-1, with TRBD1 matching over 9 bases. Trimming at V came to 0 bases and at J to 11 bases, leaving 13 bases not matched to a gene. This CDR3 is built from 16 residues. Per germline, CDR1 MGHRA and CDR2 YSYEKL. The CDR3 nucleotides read TGCGCCAGCAGCCAAGAGCGCGCGGACAGGGGCTTCGGGGCTTTCTTT. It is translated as CASSQERADRGFGAFF.

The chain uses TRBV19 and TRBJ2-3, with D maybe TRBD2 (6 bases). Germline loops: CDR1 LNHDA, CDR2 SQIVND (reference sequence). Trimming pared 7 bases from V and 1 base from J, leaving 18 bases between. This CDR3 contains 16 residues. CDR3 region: CASTPGGSSGTDTQYF. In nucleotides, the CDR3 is TGTGCCAGTACCCCCGGAGGGTCATCAGGCACAGATACGCAGTATTTT.

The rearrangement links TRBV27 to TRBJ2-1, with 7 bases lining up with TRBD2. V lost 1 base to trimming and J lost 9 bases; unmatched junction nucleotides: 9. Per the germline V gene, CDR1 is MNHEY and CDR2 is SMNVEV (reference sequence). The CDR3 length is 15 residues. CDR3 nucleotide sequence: TGTGCCAGCAGTTTATTAGGGGCGGGAGAGGGTGAGCAGTTCTTC. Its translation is CASSLLGAGEGEQFF.

DNA of the CDR3: TGTGCCACCAGCAGCGGGGGGCAGGTTGATACGCAGTATTTT. As protein: CATSSGGQVDTQYF. The chain uses TRBV15 and TRBJ2-3, with D tentatively TRBD2 (7 bases). Trimming removed 3 bases from V and 6 bases from J, with 13 bases in between. The CDR3 extends over 14 amino acids. In germline, CDR1 is LNHNV, CDR2 YYDKDF (reference sequence).

The CDR3 DNA sequence: TGTGCCAGCAGCGTTGGGTTACAGGCCGACACAGATACGCAGTATTTT. Translation gives CASSVGLQADTDTQYF. The chain recombines TRBV7-9 with TRBJ2-3; D may be TRBD1 (5 bases). The CDR3 runs to 16 residues. Trimming shortened V by 5 bases and J by 2 bases, and 17 bases separated the two germline ends. CDR1 is SEHNR and CDR2 is FQNEAQ in the germline V gene (reference sequence).

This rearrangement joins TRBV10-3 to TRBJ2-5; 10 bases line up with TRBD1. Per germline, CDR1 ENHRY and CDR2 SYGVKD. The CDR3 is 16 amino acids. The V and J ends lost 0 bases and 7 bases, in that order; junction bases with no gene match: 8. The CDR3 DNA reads TGTGCCATCAGTGAGTCCGCGACAGGGGGCGTGGGGACCCAGTACTTC. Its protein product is CAISESATGGVGTQYF.

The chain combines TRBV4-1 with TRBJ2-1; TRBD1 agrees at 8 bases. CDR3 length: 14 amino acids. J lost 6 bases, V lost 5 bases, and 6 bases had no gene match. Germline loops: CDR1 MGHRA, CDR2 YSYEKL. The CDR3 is CASSYRQGTNEQFF. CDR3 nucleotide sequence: TGCGCCAGCAGCTACAGACAGGGGACCAATGAGCAGTTCTTC.

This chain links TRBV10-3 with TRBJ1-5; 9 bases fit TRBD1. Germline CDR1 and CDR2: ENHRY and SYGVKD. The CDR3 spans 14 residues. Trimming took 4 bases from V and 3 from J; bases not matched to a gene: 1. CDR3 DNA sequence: TGTGCCATCAGTGGGGACAGGGACAATCAGCCCCAGCATTTT. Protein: CAISGDRDNQPQHF.

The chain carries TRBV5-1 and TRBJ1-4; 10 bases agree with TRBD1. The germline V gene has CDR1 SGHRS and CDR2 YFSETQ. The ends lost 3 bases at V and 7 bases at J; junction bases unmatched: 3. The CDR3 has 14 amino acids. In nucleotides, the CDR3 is TGCGCCAGCAGCTCGGGACAGGGGTCTGAAAAACTGTTTTTT. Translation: CASSSGQGSEKLFF. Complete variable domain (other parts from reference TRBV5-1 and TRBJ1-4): KAGVTQTPRYLIKTRGQQVTLSCSPISGHRSVSWYQQTPGQGLQFLFEYFSETQRNKGNFPGRFSGRQFSNSRSEMNVSTLELGDSALYLCASSSGQGSEKLFFGSGTQLSVL.

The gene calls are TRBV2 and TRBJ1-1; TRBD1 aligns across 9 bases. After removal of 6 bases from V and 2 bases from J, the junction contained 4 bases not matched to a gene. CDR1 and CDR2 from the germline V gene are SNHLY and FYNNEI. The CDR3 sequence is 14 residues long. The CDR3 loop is CASRTTGGNTEAFF. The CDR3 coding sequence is TGTGCCAGCAGGACTACAGGGGGCAACACTGAAGCTTTCTTT.

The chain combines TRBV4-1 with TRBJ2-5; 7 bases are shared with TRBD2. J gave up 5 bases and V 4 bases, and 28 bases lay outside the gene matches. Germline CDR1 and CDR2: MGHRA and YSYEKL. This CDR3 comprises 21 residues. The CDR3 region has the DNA TGCGCCAGCAGCCCCTTTGAATTCCGGGACTACGAAGAGGGGTCCCAGGAGACCCAGTACTTC. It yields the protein CASSPFEFRDYEEGSQETQYF.

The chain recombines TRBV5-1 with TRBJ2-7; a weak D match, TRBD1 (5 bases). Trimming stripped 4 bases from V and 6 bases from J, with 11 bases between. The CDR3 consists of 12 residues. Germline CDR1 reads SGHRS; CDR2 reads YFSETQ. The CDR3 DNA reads TGCGCCAGCAGCCCAGGGTGGTCCGAGCAGTACTTC. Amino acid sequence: CASSPGWSEQYF. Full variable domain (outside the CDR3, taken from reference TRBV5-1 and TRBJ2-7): KAGVTQTPRYLIKTRGQQVTLSCSPISGHRSVSWYQQTPGQGLQFLFEYFSETQRNKGNFPGRFSGRQFSNSRSEMNVSTLELGDSALYLCASSPGWSEQYFGPGTRLTVT.

The CDR3 sequence: CASSVETTSYNEQFF. For the CDR3, the DNA is TGTGCCAGCAGCGTAGAGACTACCTCCTACAATGAGCAGTTCTTC. The chain carries TRBV9 and TRBJ2-1; D may be TRBD2 (5 bases). Germline V gene sequence: CDR1 SGDLS, CDR2 YYNGEE. The CDR3 spans 15 residues. Trimming took 0 bases from V and 0 from J, leaving 7 bases between them.

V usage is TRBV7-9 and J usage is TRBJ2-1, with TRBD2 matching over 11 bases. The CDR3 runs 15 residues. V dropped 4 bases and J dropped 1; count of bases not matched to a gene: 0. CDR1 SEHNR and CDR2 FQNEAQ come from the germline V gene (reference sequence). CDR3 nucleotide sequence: TGTGCCAGCAGCTGGACTAGCGGGTCCTACAATGAGCAGTTCTTC. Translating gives CASSWTSGSYNEQFF.

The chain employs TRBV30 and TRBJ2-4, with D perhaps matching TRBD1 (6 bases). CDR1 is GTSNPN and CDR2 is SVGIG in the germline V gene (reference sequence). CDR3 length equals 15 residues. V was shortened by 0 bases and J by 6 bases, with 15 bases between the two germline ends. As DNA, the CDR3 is TGTGCCTGGAGTGTAACGGCAGGGGTTCCAAACATTCAGTACTTC. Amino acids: CAWSVTAGVPNIQYF.

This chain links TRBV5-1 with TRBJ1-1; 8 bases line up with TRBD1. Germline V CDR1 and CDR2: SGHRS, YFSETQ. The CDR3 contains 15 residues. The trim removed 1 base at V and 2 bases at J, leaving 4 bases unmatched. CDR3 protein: CASSLLQGANTEAFF. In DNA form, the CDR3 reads TGCGCCAGCAGCTTGCTTCAGGGGGCAAACACTGAAGCTTTCTTT.

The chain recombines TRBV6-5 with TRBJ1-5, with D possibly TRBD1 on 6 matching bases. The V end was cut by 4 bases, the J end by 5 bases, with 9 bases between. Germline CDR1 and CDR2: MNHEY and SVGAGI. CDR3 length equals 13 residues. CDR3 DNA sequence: TGTGCCAGCAGTTCGAACAGGGATCAGCCCCAGCATTTT. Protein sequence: CASSSNRDQPQHF.

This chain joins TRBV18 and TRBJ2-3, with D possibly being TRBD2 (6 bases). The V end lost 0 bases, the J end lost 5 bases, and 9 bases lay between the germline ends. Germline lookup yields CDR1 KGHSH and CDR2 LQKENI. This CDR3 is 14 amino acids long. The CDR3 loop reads CASSPPVGGDTQYF. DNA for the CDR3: TGTGCCAGCTCACCACCGGTCGGGGGAGATACGCAGTATTTT.

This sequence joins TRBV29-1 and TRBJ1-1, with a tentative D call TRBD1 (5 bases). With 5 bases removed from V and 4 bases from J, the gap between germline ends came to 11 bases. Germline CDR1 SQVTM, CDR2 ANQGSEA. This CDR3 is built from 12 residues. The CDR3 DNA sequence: TGCAGCGTTCAAAGGGGCGGCACTGAAGCTTTCTTT. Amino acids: CSVQRGGTEAFF.

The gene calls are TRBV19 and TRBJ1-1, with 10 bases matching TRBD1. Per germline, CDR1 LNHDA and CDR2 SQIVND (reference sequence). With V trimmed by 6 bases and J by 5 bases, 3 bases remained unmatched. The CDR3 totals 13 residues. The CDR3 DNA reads TGTGCCAGTAGGCGACAGGGGGCTACTGAAGCTTTCTTT. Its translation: CASRRQGATEAFF.

CDR3 coding DNA: TGTGCCAGCTCACCCCTTTTGCGGGCGAACACCGGGGAGCTGTTTTTT. It is translated as CASSPLLRANTGELFF. The V call is TRBV18, the J call TRBJ2-2; D may be TRBD2 (5 bases). This CDR3 spans 16 amino acids. The V end was cut by 3 bases, the J end by 0 bases, with 11 bases between. Germline V gene sequence: CDR1 KGHSH, CDR2 LQKENI.

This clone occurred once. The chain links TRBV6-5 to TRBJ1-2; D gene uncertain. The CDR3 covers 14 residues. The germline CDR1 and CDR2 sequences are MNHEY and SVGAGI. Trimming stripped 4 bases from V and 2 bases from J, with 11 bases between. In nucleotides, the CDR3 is TGTGCCAGCAGTTTGAACACATTAAACTATGGCTACACCTTC. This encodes CASSLNTLNYGYTF.

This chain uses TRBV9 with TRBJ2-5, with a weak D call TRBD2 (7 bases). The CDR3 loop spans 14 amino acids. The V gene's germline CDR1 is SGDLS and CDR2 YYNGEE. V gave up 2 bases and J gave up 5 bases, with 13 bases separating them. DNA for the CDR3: TGTGCCAGCAGCGTGACACAGGGAGGGGAGACCCAGTACTTC. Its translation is CASSVTQGGETQYF. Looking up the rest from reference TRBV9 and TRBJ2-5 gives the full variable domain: DSGVTQTPKHLITATGQRVTLRCSPRSGDLSVYWYQQSLDQGLQFLIQYYNGEERAKGNILERFSAQQFPDLHSELNLSSLELGDSALYFCASSVTQGGETQYFGPGTRLLVL.

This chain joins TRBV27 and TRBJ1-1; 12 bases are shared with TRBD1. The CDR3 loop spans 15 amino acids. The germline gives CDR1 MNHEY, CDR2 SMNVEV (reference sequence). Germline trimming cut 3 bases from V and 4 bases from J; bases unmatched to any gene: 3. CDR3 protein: CASSLRDRGPTEAFF. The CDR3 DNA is TGTGCCAGCAGTTTGCGGGACAGGGGGCCCACTGAAGCTTTCTTT.

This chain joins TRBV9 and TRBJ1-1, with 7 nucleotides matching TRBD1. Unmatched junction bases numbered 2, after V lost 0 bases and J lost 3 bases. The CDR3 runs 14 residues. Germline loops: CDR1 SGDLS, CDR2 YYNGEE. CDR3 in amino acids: CASSVATGDTEAFF. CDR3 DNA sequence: TGTGCCAGCAGCGTAGCTACAGGGGACACTGAAGCTTTCTTT. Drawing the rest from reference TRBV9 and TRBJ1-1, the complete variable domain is DSGVTQTPKHLITATGQRVTLRCSPRSGDLSVYWYQQSLDQGLQFLIQYYNGEERAKGNILERFSAQQFPDLHSELNLSSLELGDSALYFCASSVATGDTEAFFGQGTRLTVV.

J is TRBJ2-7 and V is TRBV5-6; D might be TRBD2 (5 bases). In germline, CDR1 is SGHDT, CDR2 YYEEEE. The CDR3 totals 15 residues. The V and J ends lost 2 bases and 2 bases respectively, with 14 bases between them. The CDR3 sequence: CASSFGNKPTYEQYF. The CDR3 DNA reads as TGTGCCAGCAGCTTCGGGAACAAACCGACCTACGAGCAGTACTTC.